This T cell receptor (beta chain) was captured in a study of T cell clones after liver transplantation. For the study at large: TCRbeta sequencing after a pre-transplant mixed lymphocyte reaction identified graft-donor-reactive clones, later tracked in post-transplant blood. Three of eight recipients were HCV-positive; others had non-autoimmune, non-viral indications. Until 12-24 months post-transplant, subjects got standard immunosuppression and no induction.

This clone has ten or more counts. The same CDR3 can be traced to other DNA sequences in this sample. Some clones are missing from TCRdb's copy, which holds only in-frame ones; the method was immunoSEQ multiplex PCR. The table shows 65,000 to 80,000 clones, with over 65% occurring only once. Germline CDR1 is SGHTA and CDR2 is FQGNSA. The CDR3 runs to 16 residues. J lost 4 bases, V lost 3 bases, and 7 bases had no gene match. V is TRBV7-2 and J is TRBJ2-3; 10 bases are shared with TRBD2. The specimen comprised CD4+ T cells from blood, sampled at the 22-month timepoint. The receptor was derived from a human patient who received a liver transplant. Some T cells may arise from the graft donor. CDR3 sequence (DNA): TGTGCCAGCAGCTTCTTTAGCGGGGGGAGGGCAGATACGCAGTATTTT. It yields the protein CASSFFSGGRADTQYF.